These 23 T cell receptor beta chains were all obtained from the same sample, sequenced in a study of CXCR3-negative and CXCR3-positive naive CD8 T cells. 5' RACE that incorporated UMI labels was used to prepare the TRB cDNA libraries. Reanalyzing the 5' RACE reads, TCRdb keeps one entry per CDR3 protein, without DNA. The sample shows around 140,000 distinct CDR3 sequences, and roughly 0.29% sits with its ten largest clones. The sequencing input was naive CXCR3- CD8+ T cells from blood. Subset here: CD45RO-CCR7+CD27+CD95- naive CD8+ T cells lacking CXCR3 (TNR3-). These receptor sequences come from a human donor in good health. Some clones in this sample may be carry-over from other donors' samples.

The chain links TRBV7-9 to TRBJ2-7; TCRdb reports TRBD1, a call that lacks DNA to check it against. The CDR3 consists of 15 residues. From germline, CDR1 is SEHNR and CDR2 FQNEAQ (reference sequence). This CDR3 reads CASSQIRDRGYEQYF.

This chain uses TRBV11-2 with TRBJ2-5. The germline V gene has CDR1 SGHAT and CDR2 FQNNGV. The CDR3 has 11 amino acids. CDR3 amino acids: CASSQGETQYF.

This chain uses TRBV27 with TRBJ1-1. The CDR3 is 13 amino acids. CDR1 and CDR2 (germline): MNHEY, SMNVEV (reference sequence). CDR3 region: CASNDFREGEAFF.

The chain employs TRBV5-1 and TRBJ2-7; TCRdb calls TRBD2, which cannot be checked without DNA. This CDR3 is built from 16 residues. The germline gives CDR1 SGHRS, CDR2 YFSETQ. This chain's CDR3 is CASSPRGAGGSYEQYF.

The genes are TRBV7-9 and TRBJ2-7; lacking DNA, the TRBD1 call made by TCRdb goes unchecked. The germline V gene encodes CDR1 SEHNR and CDR2 FQNEAQ (reference sequence). The CDR3 sequence is 15 residues long. The CDR3 reads CASSFVTGKSYEQYF. Full variable domain (rest looked up from reference TRBV7-9 and TRBJ2-7): DTGVSQNPRHKITKRGQNVTFRCDPISEHNRLYWYRQTLGQGPEFLTYFQNEAQLEKSRLLSDRFSAERPKGSFSTLEIQRTEQGDSAMYLCASSFVTGKSYEQYFGPGTRLTVT.

The CDR3: CASSSQNREETQYF. The gene calls are TRBV7-9 and TRBJ2-5; TCRdb designates TRBD1, a call that cannot be tested without DNA. CDR3 length: 14 amino acids. Looked up from germline, CDR1 is SEHNR and CDR2 is FQNEAQ (reference sequence).

This chain connects TRBV27 to TRBJ1-5; TCRdb's D call of TRBD1 is untestable without DNA. The CDR3 sequence is 13 residues long. Germline CDR1 is MNHEY and CDR2 is SMNVEV (reference sequence). CDR3 amino acids: CASSFQGDQPQHF.

The chain employs TRBV3-1 and TRBJ2-1; TCRdb proposes TRBD2, but this gene call is untestable without DNA. Germline lookup yields CDR1 LGHDT and CDR2 YNNKEL (reference sequence). The CDR3 runs 15 residues. The chain's CDR3 is CASSQDPSVGNEQFF.

V and J are TRBV19 and TRBJ2-7; TCRdb's D call of TRBD2 is untestable without DNA. Germline V gene lookup returns CDR1 LNHDA and CDR2 SQIVND (reference sequence). The CDR3 loop spans 15 amino acids. This CDR3 reads CASSIGGHSLYEQYF.

The rearrangement uses TRBV23-1 and TRBJ1-4. TRBV23-1 is placed among ORFs of uncertain function. The length of the CDR3 is 16 residues. The CDR3 loop is CASSHSTSATNEKLFF.

The chain uses TRBV29-1 and TRBJ2-3; checking the TCRdb D call of TRBD2 is not possible without DNA. This CDR3 has 19 residues. In germline, CDR1 is SQVTM, CDR2 ANQGSEA. The CDR3: CSVVPLAGGSFGRSNTQYF.

The chain has TRBV29-1 and TRBJ2-1; lacking DNA, the TRBD1 call made by TCRdb goes unchecked. The CDR3 runs to 15 residues. From germline, CDR1 is SQVTM and CDR2 ANQGSEA. CDR3 in amino acids: CSVEDRQTLYNEQFF.

The rearrangement uses TRBV5-1 and TRBJ1-1; TCRdb lists TRBD1, though no DNA is available to test this call. The germline CDR1 and CDR2 sequences are SGHRS and YFSETQ. The CDR3 loop spans 15 amino acids. The CDR3 sequence is CASSPSPSLGTEAFF.

The genes are TRBV6-5 and TRBJ1-1; absent DNA, TCRdb's TRBD1 call cannot be checked. This CDR3 has 14 residues. The germline CDR1 and CDR2 sequences are MNHEY and SVGAGI. The CDR3 sequence is CASTLQTGDTEAFF.

The chain couples TRBV6-6 to TRBJ2-7. This CDR3 comprises 13 residues. CDR1 is MNHNY and CDR2 is SVGAGI in the germline V gene (reference sequence). This chain's CDR3 is CASSPLGTDEQYF.

This chain uses TRBV12-5 with TRBJ2-1; TCRdb returns TRBD2, unconfirmable since there is no DNA. Looked up from germline, CDR1 is LGHNT and CDR2 is FRNRAP. This CDR3 comprises 13 residues. The CDR3 sequence is CASVPTARNEQFF.

The chain recombines TRBV5-1 with TRBJ2-3. Germline V gives CDR1 SGHRS, CDR2 YFSETQ. This CDR3 comprises 14 residues. The CDR3 spells CASSLELGTDTQYF.

The chain links TRBV7-9 to TRBJ1-1. CDR3 length: 15 residues. Germline CDR1 is SEHNR and CDR2 is FQNEAQ (reference sequence). CDR3 residues: CASSLNAGIGTEAFF.

The CDR3 protein is CASSPDMPPYEQYF. The chain links TRBV6-2 or TRBV6-3 to TRBJ2-7; absent DNA, TCRdb's TRBD1 call cannot be checked. The CDR3 consists of 14 residues. Germline V CDR1 and CDR2: MNHEY, SVGEGT.

This chain connects TRBV7-6 to TRBJ2-7; with no DNA, the TCRdb D assignment of TRBD1 cannot be verified. Germline V gene lookup returns CDR1 SGHVS and CDR2 FNYEAQ. The CDR3 spans 13 residues. CDR3 amino acids: CASSRTGGGEQYF.

The J gene is TRBJ2-2, the V gene TRBV13; no DNA is available, so the TRBD1 call from TCRdb remains unchecked. CDR1 PRHDT and CDR2 FYEKMQ come from the germline V gene (reference sequence). CDR3 length equals 14 residues. CDR3 sequence reads: CASSSPGTTGELFF.

The chain uses TRBV29-1 and TRBJ2-2. The germline V gene encodes CDR1 SQVTM and CDR2 ANQGSEA. This CDR3 spans 16 amino acids. CDR3 loop: CSVGGQDGVRAGELFF.

The chain joins TRBV29-1 to TRBJ2-1; TCRdb lists TRBD2, though no DNA is available to test this call. Germline V CDR1 and CDR2: SQVTM, ANQGSEA. The CDR3 spans 17 residues. This chain's CDR3 is CSVEILAGYSSYNEQFF.